This T cell receptor beta chain stems from a study of lymphopenia after photon versus proton radiotherapy. Details on this clone: Antigen: not known.

V was pared by 5 bases and J by 6 bases, with 2 bases of the junction left unmatched. Per the germline V gene, CDR1 is MDHEN and CDR2 is SYDVKM. CDR3 length equals 14 residues. Findings of the study overall: In patients who died, overall survival fell as post-nadir TCR diversity dropped more.

The method was immunoSEQ multiplex PCR; TCRdb's version includes in-frame clones alone and lacks a portion of them. This sample yields tens of thousands of clones, of which around 90% are seen a single time; 13% to 15% belongs to the top ten. The sample in question was peripheral blood, obtained from a patient treated with photon-based radiotherapy. The source is a man aged 55-75 years with cholangiocarcinoma. The chain carries TRBV28 and TRBJ1-6; 9 bases are shared with TRBD1. The CDR3 here is CASSGGQGNSPLHF. As DNA, the CDR3 is TGTGCCAGCAGTGGGGGACAGGGTAATTCACCCCTCCACTTT.